The 5 T cell receptor beta chains presented below share a single source sample, sequenced in a study of shared clonotypes between healthy human individuals. Clones were sequenced by immunoSEQ multiplex PCR, and TCRdb holds only the in-frame ones, with some missing. The sample lists roughly 2.2 million clones, 80% to 95% occurring once. The material sequenced was naive CD4+ T cells from PBMCs. Specified subset: CD45RA+ positively selected. These receptors were obtained from a man younger than 30 in good health. Some clones in this sample may be carry-over from other donors' samples.

The chain recombines TRBV6-6 with TRBJ2-5, with D possibly matching TRBD2 (6 bases). Germline assignment: CDR1 MNHNY and CDR2 SVGAGI (reference sequence). V gave up 2 bases and J gave up 1 base, with 8 bases separating them. The CDR3 is 14 residues long. The CDR3 loop reads CASSYGGTQETQYF. The CDR3 DNA sequence: TGTGCCAGCAGTTACGGGGGGACCCAAGAGACCCAGTACTTC.

In DNA, the CDR3 is TGTGCCAGCAGTTTGGTTGAGCCCCAGCATTTT. Protein product: CASSLVEPQHF. The J gene is TRBJ1-5, the V gene TRBV28, with D uncertain. The germline V gene encodes CDR1 MDHEN and CDR2 SYDVKM. V was shortened by 3 bases and J by 8 bases, with 5 bases between the two germline ends. The CDR3 consists of 11 residues.

The genes are TRBV2 and TRBJ1-1, with D possibly TRBD1 on 6 matching bases. V was clipped by 0 bases and J by 4 bases, with 9 bases between them. Germline V gene sequence: CDR1 SNHLY, CDR2 FYNNEI. CDR3 length: 14 residues. The CDR3 DNA follows: TGTGCCAGCAGTGAAGCAGGGGGGGCCACTGAAGCTTTCTTT. Translated, it gives CASSEAGGATEAFF.

The chain joins TRBV10-3 to TRBJ1-3; 9 nucleotides align to TRBD1. The trim removed 6 bases at V and 0 bases at J, leaving 3 bases unmatched. The germline CDR1 and CDR2 sequences are ENHRY and SYGVKD. The CDR3 covers 15 residues. The CDR3 DNA follows: TGTGCCATCAGCGGGACAGGGTTCTCTGGAAACACCATATATTTT. Translating gives CAISGTGFSGNTIYF.

This chain uses TRBV15 with TRBJ1-4; D call uncertain. CDR3 size: 15 residues. Per germline, CDR1 LNHNV and CDR2 YYDKDF (reference sequence). V lost 0 bases, J lost 6 bases, and 11 bases lay in between. The CDR3 DNA reads TGTGCCACCAGCAGAGACCGGACTGGGGATGAAAAACTGTTTTTT. Protein: CATSRDRTGDEKLFF.